Listed below are T cell receptor beta chains from one sample, sequenced in a study of blood T cell repertoires in COVID-19. Profiling relied on immunoSEQ multiplex PCR, and the TCRdb table lists in-frame clones only, not all of them. The sample shows 95,000 to 150,000 clones, 79% of them seen only once. Sequences were obtained from peripheral blood. These receptors were taken from a woman over 75 with acute or convalescent COVID-19. Each CDR3 is given with its conserved first and last residue. D genes are given only for firm matches. Size tells how often a clone was seen (once, few, many) or the class of an expanded clone, and some rows leave it out.

len,abundance,v_gene,d_gene,j_gene,CDR3nt,CDR3aa
15,NA,TRBV28,TRBD1,TRBJ2-4,TGTGCCAGCAGTCCGCGGACAGGGGTCAAAAACATTCAGTACTTC,CASSPRTGVKNIQYF
13,NA,TRBV12-3/TRBV12-4,NA,TRBJ1-2,TGTGCCAGCAGTTTAGGGGCGCCCTATGGCTACACCTTC,CASSLGAPYGYTF
14,NA,TRBV6-5,NA,TRBJ2-5,TGTGCCAGCAGTAAAACGACTAGTGCGGAGACCCAGTACTTC,CASSKTTSAETQYF
15,NA,TRBV19,TRBD2,TRBJ2-7,TGTGCCAGTAGTCCGACTAGCGGGGGTTTCTACGAGCAGTACTTC,CASSPTSGGFYEQYF
15,NA,TRBV6-5,NA,TRBJ2-7,TGTGCCAGCAGCCAAACAGGGGGGGCCGGGTACGAGCAGTACTTC,CASSQTGGAGYEQYF
15,NA,TRBV6-4,NA,TRBJ2-3,TGTGCCAGCAGTCCTGACAGGACTAGCACAGATACGCAGTATTTT,CASSPDRTSTDTQYF
13,NA,TRBV7-2,NA,TRBJ1-1,TGTGCCAGCAGCTTAGCCTTGAACACTGAAGCTTTCTTT,CASSLALNTEAFF
21,NA,TRBV4-1,NA,TRBJ1-5,TGCGCCAGCAGCCAAGATTGGGAGGGGAGCCGGTCCCCTTATAGCAATCAGCCCCAGCATTTT,CASSQDWEGSRSPYSNQPQHF
12,once,TRBV5-5,NA,TRBJ1-2,TGTGCCAGCAGCTCCACCAGCTATGGCTACACCTTC,CASSSTSYGYTF
19,NA,TRBV7-9,TRBD1,TRBJ1-3,TGTGCCAGCAGCTACCCGCTACGGACAGGGGCGAGCTCTGGAAACACCATATATTTT,CASSYPLRTGASSGNTIYF
13,NA,TRBV11-3,NA,TRBJ1-6,TGTGCCAGCAGCTTAGGCGGGGACTCACCCCTCCACTTT,CASSLGGDSPLHF
15,NA,TRBV30,NA,TRBJ2-7,TGTGCCTTACGGAGTCGGGACTCCCTTTCCTACGAGCAGTACTTC,CALRSRDSLSYEQYF
14,NA,TRBV11-2,TRBD1,TRBJ2-7,TGTGCCAGCAGCCCGGACAGGGCCTCCTACGAGCAGTACTTC,CASSPDRASYEQYF
15,NA,TRBV11-2,TRBD1,TRBJ2-1,TGTGCCAGCAGCCGGACAGGGGAAGACTACAATGAGCAGTTCTTC,CASSRTGEDYNEQFF
16,NA,TRBV4-2,NA,TRBJ1-6,TGTGCCAGCAGCCAAGAGCCGGGGACTCACAATTCACCCCTCCACTTT,CASSQEPGTHNSPLHF
14,NA,TRBV6-5,NA,TRBJ2-4,TGTGCCAGCAGTTACGACAGCAGGGTGGACATTCAGTACTTC,CASSYDSRVDIQYF
16,NA,TRBV3-1/TRBV3-2,NA,TRBJ1-1,TGTGCCAGCAGCCAACCCCCCCAGGGGTCTAACACTGAAGCTTTCTTT,CASSQPPQGSNTEAFF
16,NA,TRBV7-3,TRBD2,TRBJ2-3,TGTGCCAGCAGCCCATCCGGGACTAGCGGGAGAGATACGCAGTATTTT,CASSPSGTSGRDTQYF
15,NA,TRBV6-2/TRBV6-3,TRBD2,TRBJ2-5,TGTGCCAGCAGTTACTCCGGGACTACAGAAGAGACCCAGTACTTC,CASSYSGTTEETQYF
16,NA,TRBV5-1,NA,TRBJ1-2,TGCGCCAGCAGCTTGGCGTGGTCAGAAGTTAACTATGGCTACACCTTC,CASSLAWSEVNYGYTF
15,NA,TRBV25-1,TRBD1,TRBJ2-5,TGTGCCAGCAGTGAATTAGGGACAGGGGGTGAGACCCAGTACTTC,CASSELGTGGETQYF
13,NA,TRBV19,TRBD1,TRBJ2-3,TGTGCCAGTAGTCGAGACAGGGAAGATACGCAGTATTTT,CASSRDREDTQYF
21,NA,TRBV28,TRBD2,TRBJ2-3,TGTGCCAGCACCCTAGGACACTCTAGCGGGAGGGCCAGATTCGGTACAGATACGCAGTATTTT,CASTLGHSSGRARFGTDTQYF
18,once,TRBV11-2,TRBD2,TRBJ2-7,TGTGCCAGCAGCCCCAGGGGTAGCGGGGTGACTCTCTCCTACGAGCAGTACTTC,CASSPRGSGVTLSYEQYF
14,NA,TRBV6-2/TRBV6-3,TRBD1,TRBJ1-2,TGTGCCAGCAGTTACGCCGACAGGGTTACTGGCTACACCTTC,CASSYADRVTGYTF
15,once,TRBV10-3,TRBD1,TRBJ1-1,TGTGCCATCAGTGAGAGAGGACAGGGCTGGACTGAAGCTTTCTTT,CAISERGQGWTEAFF
14,NA,TRBV7-2,NA,TRBJ2-7,TGTGCCAGCAGCTTAGACAGGGCATCCTACGAGCAGTACTTC,CASSLDRASYEQYF
14,NA,TRBV2,NA,TRBJ1-4,TGTGCCAGCAGTCGCGACGGGACTAATGAAAAACTGTTTTTT,CASSRDGTNEKLFF